This entry lists 6 T cell receptor beta chains sequenced from one sample in a study of blood T cell repertoires in COVID-19. Sequencing was performed with immunoSEQ multiplex PCR; in TCRdb, only in-frame clones are kept and a portion is missing. The sample lists 240,000 or so clones, approximately 80% occurring once. Material for sequencing was peripheral blood. All receptors derive from a man aged 25-40 years who had recovered from COVID-19.

This chain uses TRBV9 with TRBJ1-2; perhaps TRBD1 as D (5 bases). With 4 bases removed from V and 1 base from J, the gap between germline ends came to 14 bases. Germline V gives CDR1 SGDLS, CDR2 YYNGEE. The CDR3 has 15 amino acids. CDR3 protein: CASSPPEGVNYGYTF. The CDR3, as DNA: TGTGCCAGCAGCCCACCAGAAGGGGTTAACTATGGCTACACCTTC.

The V gene is TRBV11-3, the J gene TRBJ2-1, with D perhaps TRBD1 (5 bases). The CDR3 is 12 residues long. The V end lost 1 base, the J end lost 15 bases, and 13 bases lay between the germline ends. Germline loops: CDR1 SGHNT, CDR2 YENEEA. The CDR3 sequence: CASSLGAGLAFF. DNA of the CDR3: TGTGCCAGCAGCTTAGGGGCAGGGCTGGCGTTCTTC.

As regards this clone: Other DNA sequences in the same sample also yield this CDR3. V usage is TRBV5-4 and J usage is TRBJ1-2; TRBD1 matches at 8 bases. V was pared by 3 bases and J by 7 bases, with 5 bases of the junction left unmatched. Germline V gene lookup returns CDR1 SGHNT and CDR2 YYREEE (reference sequence). The CDR3 totals 13 residues. As DNA, the CDR3 is TGTGCCAGCAGCTCCGGACAGGGTGGTGGCTACACCTTC. Its protein is CASSSGQGGGYTF.

The CDR3 region is CAISELSGNYGYTF. In DNA form, the CDR3 reads TGTGCCATCAGTGAGCTCTCAGGGAACTATGGCTACACCTTC. This rearrangement joins TRBV10-3 to TRBJ1-2, with D perhaps matching TRBD1 (5 bases). Trimming removed 2 bases from V and 2 bases from J, with 9 bases in between. CDR3 length equals 14 residues. Germline CDR1 reads ENHRY; CDR2 reads SYGVKD.

This rearrangement joins TRBV7-9 to TRBJ1-2; D possibly corresponds to TRBD1 (6 bases). Germline loops: CDR1 SEHNR, CDR2 FQNEAQ (reference sequence). CDR3 size: 14 residues. V lost 8 bases, J lost 6 bases, and 19 bases lay in between. Here the CDR3 reads CASSRGQQLHGYTF. The CDR3 bases are TGTGCCAGCTCGCGAGGACAGCAACTCCATGGCTACACCTTC.

The gene calls are TRBV6-5 and TRBJ2-5, with a possible D match to TRBD2 (7 bases). V lost 6 bases, J lost 2 bases, and 16 bases lay in between. Germline CDR1 reads MNHEY; CDR2 reads SVGAGI. The CDR3 runs to 15 residues. CDR3 bases: TGTGCCAGCAGCGGCATGGGGGGGGCGCAAGAGACCCAGTACTTC. Protein sequence: CASSGMGGAQETQYF.